One sample yielded the 27 T cell receptor beta chains listed below, sequenced in a study of beta chain features in type 1 diabetes. Findings and caveats of the study: In all four CD4+ subsets, TCRB CDR3 length was significantly, moderately reduced in type 1 diabetes.

Sequenced material consisted of expressed TCRB transcripts (all of the isolated RNA was reverse transcribed). The method was immunoSEQ multiplex PCR; TCRdb's version includes in-frame clones alone and lacks a portion of them. The sample has 600,000 to 700,000 clones; over 10% are singletons. The antigens of these receptors remain unknown. The sample was naive CD4+ T cells from blood. The source of these receptors is a man aged 18 to 29 with type 1 diabetes.

This clone turned up a few times. This chain links TRBV30 with TRBJ1-6; D ambiguous. The CDR3 is made up of 13 amino acids. CDR1 is GTSNPN, CDR2 SVGIG, per germline (reference sequence). V was shortened by 4 bases and J by 9 bases, with 13 bases between the two germline ends. The CDR3 sequence: CAWNAKQISPLHF. CDR3 coding DNA: TGTGCCTGGAACGCCAAACAGATTTCACCCCTCCACTTT.

This rearrangement joins TRBV5-4 to TRBJ2-3, with 8 bases fitting TRBD1. Germline V lookup: CDR1 SGHNT, CDR2 YYREEE (reference sequence). V was pared by 5 bases and J by 2 bases, with 4 bases of the junction left unmatched. There are 14 residues in the CDR3. The CDR3, as DNA: TGTGCCAGCAGACAGGGGGGCCCCACAGATACGCAGTATTTT. It translates to CASRQGGPTDTQYF.

This clone was seen only a few times. The chain uses TRBV30 and TRBJ2-1, with D tentatively TRBD1 (5 bases). V was clipped by 0 bases and J by 6 bases, with 9 bases between them. Looked up from germline, CDR1 is GTSNPN and CDR2 is SVGIG (reference sequence). The CDR3 consists of 13 residues. CDR3 sequence: CAWSVLQGNEQFF. CDR3 nucleotide sequence: TGTGCCTGGAGTGTACTCCAGGGCAATGAGCAGTTCTTC.

This clone was seen a handful of times. The CDR3 DNA follows: TGTGCCATCAAGAGGTCTGAGAACACCGGGGAGCTGTTTTTT. Residues: CAIKRSENTGELFF. The V gene is TRBV10-3, the J gene TRBJ2-2; no clear D gene. The CDR3 consists of 14 residues. V lost 7 bases and J 1 base, leaving 10 bases between the germline ends. Looked up from germline, CDR1 is ENHRY and CDR2 is SYGVKD.

This clone appeared a few times. Germline is not matched at one junction end, which may reflect a read error. The chain joins TRBV30 to TRBJ1-3, with unresolved D. Per the germline V gene, CDR1 is GTSNPN and CDR2 is SVGIG (reference sequence). The CDR3 loop spans 12 amino acids. The CDR3 bases are TGTGCCTGGAGTGTATCTGGATACACCATATATTTT. Protein sequence: CAWSVSGYTIYF.

There are a few counts of this clone. This rearrangement joins TRBV30 to TRBJ1-4; D is uncertain. The CDR3 length is 14 residues. The germline gives CDR1 GTSNPN, CDR2 SVGIG (reference sequence). Trimming cost V 3 bases and J 5 bases, with 13 bases left between them. CDR3 sequence reads: CAWSLGRPNEKLFF. DNA of the CDR3: TGTGCCTGGAGCCTAGGACGGCCAAATGAAAAACTGTTTTTT. Complete variable domain (other parts from reference TRBV30 and TRBJ1-4): SQTIHQWPATLVQPVGSPLSLECTVEGTSNPNLYWYRQAAGRGLQLLFYSVGIGQISSEVPQNLSASRPQDRQFILSSKKLLLSDSGFYLCAWSLGRPNEKLFFGSGTQLSVL.

This clone has a handful of counts. The genes are TRBV29-1 and TRBJ2-5; D is possibly TRBD1 (5 bases). Germline V gene sequence: CDR1 SQVTM, CDR2 ANQGSEA. This CDR3 region has 13 residues. V gave up 5 bases and J gave up 5 bases, with 15 bases separating them. CDR3 nucleotide sequence: TGCAGCGTTCGAGTGGGGCGGTTGGAGACCCAGTACTTC. Its translation: CSVRVGRLETQYF.

V gene TRBV19 combines with J gene TRBJ1-4; D ambiguous. The germline gives CDR1 LNHDA, CDR2 SQIVND (reference sequence). CDR3 length: 15 amino acids. Trimming stripped 7 bases from V and 10 bases from J, with 22 bases between. CDR3 in DNA: TGTGCCAGTACCCACCCAGGACCGGCTTCCGGAAAACTGTTTTTT. Its translation: CASTHPGPASGKLFF. Using reference TRBV19 and TRBJ1-4 for the parts outside the CDR3, the full variable domain is DGGITQSPKYLFRKEGQNVTLSCEQNLNHDAMYWYRQDPGQGLRLIYYSQIVNDFQKGDIAEGYSVSREKKESFPLTVTSAQKNPTAFYLCASTHPGPASGKLFFGSGTQLSVL.

This chain uses TRBV5-4 with TRBJ2-1; D is possibly TRBD2 (6 bases). Trimming removed 4 bases from V and 0 bases from J, with 14 bases in between. Germline V gene sequence: CDR1 SGHNT, CDR2 YYREEE (reference sequence). CDR3 length: 16 amino acids. CDR3 bases: TGTGCCAGCAGCGGAGGCCGCGGGGTCTCCTACAATGAGCAGTTCTTC. Its translation: CASSGGRGVSYNEQFF.

This clone occurred a few times. The chain is built from TRBV11-2 and TRBJ2-1; 8 bases agree with TRBD1. The CDR3 contains 15 residues. Germline trimming cut 4 bases from V and 1 base from J; bases unmatched to any gene: 3. Germline loops: CDR1 SGHAT, CDR2 FQNNGV. CDR3 sequence: CASSSGQGSYNEQFF. The CDR3, as DNA: TGTGCCAGCAGCTCAGGACAGGGTTCCTACAATGAGCAGTTCTTC.

This clone appeared a single time. The rearrangement links TRBV14 to TRBJ2-3, with a weak D call TRBD2 (5 bases). CDR3 length equals 15 residues. Germline CDR1 is SGHDN and CDR2 is FVKESK. V dropped 1 base and J dropped 3 bases, with 11 bases sitting between them. In DNA form, the CDR3 reads TGTGCCAGCAGCCAAGGCGGGTTAGGGACAGATACGCAGTATTTT. Its protein product is CASSQGGLGTDTQYF.

The genes are TRBV5-1 and TRBJ1-2; tentatively, D is TRBD1 (5 bases). The CDR3 spans 13 residues. With 1 base removed from V and 6 bases from J, the gap between germline ends came to 10 bases. The germline V gene encodes CDR1 SGHRS and CDR2 YFSETQ. CDR3 sequence reads: CASSLRGEDGYTF. CDR3 nucleotide sequence: TGCGCCAGCAGCTTGAGGGGCGAGGATGGCTACACCTTC. Together with reference TRBV5-1 and TRBJ1-2, the CDR3 gives the full variable domain: KAGVTQTPRYLIKTRGQQVTLSCSPISGHRSVSWYQQTPGQGLQFLFEYFSETQRNKGNFPGRFSGRQFSNSRSEMNVSTLELGDSALYLCASSLRGEDGYTFGSGTRLTVV.

The rearrangement uses TRBV7-9 and TRBJ2-3; TRBD2 matches at 8 bases. The V and J ends lost 8 bases and 4 bases, in that order; junction bases with no gene match: 5. The germline CDR1 and CDR2 sequences are SEHNR and FQNEAQ (reference sequence). The CDR3 is made up of 13 amino acids. CDR3 sequence (DNA): TGTGCCAGCCCCTACGGGGGGGCAGATACGCAGTATTTT. Amino acid sequence: CASPYGGADTQYF.

This clone was detected only a few times. Additional DNA sequences in this sample encode the identical CDR3. The chain recombines TRBV18 with TRBJ1-1; 8 bases fit TRBD1. CDR1 is KGHSH and CDR2 is LQKENI in the germline V gene. The J segment lost 0 bases and the V segment lost 2 bases, leaving 5 bases of the junction unmatched. The CDR3 sequence is 16 residues long. This CDR3 is CASSPGQGAVNTEAFF. As DNA, the CDR3 is TGTGCCAGCTCACCAGGGCAGGGGGCTGTGAACACTGAAGCTTTCTTT.

The sample holds a few counts of this clone. The chain is built from TRBV28 and TRBJ1-4; D call uncertain. The CDR3 loop spans 11 amino acids. From germline, CDR1 is MDHEN and CDR2 SYDVKM. The V end was cut by 6 bases, the J end by 5 bases, with 4 bases between. The DNA for the CDR3 is TGTGCCAGCAGATTAAATGAAAAACTGTTTTTT. Encoded protein: CASRLNEKLFF.

V usage is TRBV28 and J usage is TRBJ2-7; D is unresolved. The V end was cut by 5 bases, the J end by 0 bases, with 11 bases between. The CDR3 consists of 14 residues. Germline values: CDR1 MDHEN, CDR2 SYDVKM. The CDR3 sequence: CASSAPPGSYEQYF. The CDR3, as DNA: TGTGCCAGCAGTGCCCCTCCGGGCTCCTACGAGCAGTACTTC.

In its sample, this clone was seen once. The chain links TRBV2 to TRBJ1-1; D perhaps matches TRBD1 (5 bases). The CDR3 is 13 amino acids. Trimming took 6 bases from V and 2 from J, leaving 10 bases between them. The germline V gene encodes CDR1 SNHLY and CDR2 FYNNEI. The CDR3 loop is CASREGLNTEAFF. CDR3 DNA sequence: TGTGCCAGCAGGGAGGGACTTAACACTGAAGCTTTCTTT.

The genes are TRBV4-2 and TRBJ2-1, with D possibly TRBD1 on 5 matching bases. CDR3 length equals 16 residues. Germline lookup yields CDR1 LGHNA and CDR2 YNFKEQ. V was pared by 4 bases and J by 3 bases, with 16 bases between. CDR3: CASSPSARVIYNEQFF. The CDR3 DNA follows: TGTGCCAGCAGCCCTTCCGCCAGGGTGATCTACAATGAGCAGTTCTTC.

The chain has TRBV7-9 and TRBJ1-1; D uncertain. With 1 base removed from V and 4 bases from J, the gap between germline ends came to 7 bases. Germline V gives CDR1 SEHNR, CDR2 FQNEAQ (reference sequence). The CDR3 is 13 residues long. As DNA, the CDR3 is TGTGCCAGCAGCTTAGTACTACCCACTGAAGCTTTCTTT. This codes for CASSLVLPTEAFF.

In its sample, this clone was seen a few times. The chain combines TRBV7-6 with TRBJ1-1; a possible D gene is TRBD1 (6 bases). The CDR3 has 13 residues. Trimming stripped 5 bases from V and 1 base from J, with 8 bases between. CDR1 is SGHVS and CDR2 is FNYEAQ in the germline V gene. CDR3 residues: CASSTQGNTEAFF. The CDR3 nucleotides read TGTGCCAGCAGCACACAGGGGAACACTGAAGCTTTCTTT.

This clone was detected only a few times. The chain recombines TRBV19 with TRBJ2-1, with 8 bases matching TRBD1. The CDR3 consists of 11 residues. The ends lost 6 bases at V and 8 bases at J; junction bases unmatched: 0. Per the germline V gene, CDR1 is LNHDA and CDR2 is SQIVND (reference sequence). CDR3 residues: CASRTGDEQFF. In DNA, the CDR3 is TGTGCCAGTAGGACAGGGGATGAGCAGTTCTTC. Filled out from reference TRBV19 and TRBJ2-1, the complete variable domain reads DGGITQSPKYLFRKEGQNVTLSCEQNLNHDAMYWYRQDPGQGLRLIYYSQIVNDFQKGDIAEGYSVSREKKESFPLTVTSAQKNPTAFYLCASRTGDEQFFGPGTRLTVL.

Note on this clone: This same CDR3 is encoded by further DNA sequences in the sample. The rearrangement joins TRBV10-3 to TRBJ1-1, with a possible D match to TRBD1 (6 bases). Trimming took 5 bases from V and 1 from J, leaving 11 bases between them. Germline assignment: CDR1 ENHRY and CDR2 SYGVKD. The CDR3 extends over 14 amino acids. The CDR3 DNA follows: TGTGCCATCAGTCCTGGGGGCGAGAACACTGAAGCTTTCTTT. This codes for CAISPGGENTEAFF.

This clone was picked up a small number of times. The V and J genes are TRBV5-1 and TRBJ1-2; 10 positions agree with TRBD1. The CDR3 is made up of 15 amino acids. The germline gives CDR1 SGHRS, CDR2 YFSETQ. J was trimmed by 6 bases and V by 2 bases; bases with no gene match: 7. CDR3 sequence: CASSLPGQGFHGYTF. Written as DNA, the CDR3 is TGCGCCAGCAGCTTACCGGGACAGGGGTTCCATGGCTACACCTTC.

This chain uses TRBV30 with TRBJ1-1; TRBD1 agrees at 10 bases. The CDR3 is 15 residues long. Germline V gene lookup returns CDR1 GTSNPN and CDR2 SVGIG (reference sequence). After removal of 5 bases from V and 4 bases from J, the junction contained 10 bases not matched to a gene. CDR3 in amino acids: CAWFRTGGRGTEAFF. CDR3 nucleotides: TGTGCCTGGTTCCGGACAGGGGGTCGGGGCACTGAAGCTTTCTTT. Variable domain in full (rest from reference TRBV30 and TRBJ1-1): SQTIHQWPATLVQPVGSPLSLECTVEGTSNPNLYWYRQAAGRGLQLLFYSVGIGQISSEVPQNLSASRPQDRQFILSSKKLLLSDSGFYLCAWFRTGGRGTEAFFGQGTRLTVV.

The sample holds a few counts of this clone. The V and J genes are TRBV6-5 and TRBJ2-1; D possibly uses TRBD1 or TRBD2 (5 bases each). This CDR3 region has 13 residues. Trimming stripped 6 bases from V and 6 bases from J, with 12 bases between. CDR1 is MNHEY and CDR2 is SVGAGI in the germline V gene. CDR3 sequence (DNA): TGTGCCAGCAGATTCCATGGGGGCAATGAGCAGTTCTTC. Protein: CASRFHGGNEQFF.

Comments on this clone: This specimen includes other DNA sequences encoding the same CDR3. This rearrangement joins TRBV14 to TRBJ1-2; no definite D call. Germline CDR1 and CDR2: SGHDN and FVKESK. V gave up 4 bases and J gave up 2 bases, with 8 bases separating them. This CDR3 spans 13 amino acids. The CDR3 DNA reads as TGTGCCAGCAGCCCGGACCTCAACTATGGCTACACCTTC. Its protein product is CASSPDLNYGYTF.

This chain links TRBV10-3 with TRBJ2-1; D tentatively reads TRBD1 or TRBD2 (5 bases each). Trimming removed 4 bases from V and 8 bases from J, with 9 bases in between. The CDR3 has 12 amino acids. Germline V gene sequence: CDR1 ENHRY, CDR2 SYGVKD. CDR3 sequence: CAISGGSDEQFF. The DNA of the CDR3 is TGTGCCATCAGTGGGGGGTCGGATGAGCAGTTCTTC.